Described below is a single T cell receptor (beta chain) sequence and its context. The assay was immunoSEQ multiplex PCR, and TCRdb's table has in-frame clones only and misses some. The sample includes about 310,000 clones, 90% seen only once; the top ten take around 4.4%. These data originate in a study of blood T cell repertoires in COVID-19. Across the study: Sample material is recorded as cDNA or gDNA derived from T cells, B-cell-depleted T cells, or PBMCs.

Enrollees, about 18 to 89 years old, lived in about two dozen US areas. The V gene end was trimmed by 5 bases and the J gene end by 0 bases; junction bases not matched to a gene: 7. From germline, CDR1 is SEHNR and CDR2 FQNEAQ (reference sequence). This CDR3 is 16 amino acids long. The clonotype was recovered from a woman aged 18-29 years with acute COVID-19. The sequenced sample was PBMCs or T cells enriched from blood (not recorded which). The chain recombines TRBV7-9 with TRBJ1-2; 9 nucleotides line up with TRBD1. The CDR3 sequence: CASSHSTGGPNYGYTF. CDR3 coding DNA: TGTGCCAGCAGCCATTCTACAGGGGGCCCTAACTATGGCTACACCTTC.